This TCR beta chain was sequenced in a study of cytomegalovirus exposure and HLA in healthy donors. As for the study in general: The approximately 690 first-cohort repertoires and the roughly 120 validation repertoires shared the same platform, a later analysis reported. Overall study findings and caveats: Cytomegalovirus status was reportedly diagnosed by the classifier with high specificity and sensitivity. According to the study, around 180 TCR beta chains were cytomegalovirus-associated.

Libraries were prepared by immunoSEQ multiplex PCR; TCRdb keeps only in-frame clonotypes and omits some of them. The sample includes some 340,000 clones, roughly 87% of them seen just once. This CDR3 is 17 amino acids long. With V trimmed by 7 bases and J by 2 bases, 15 bases remained unmatched. Germline loops: CDR1 SQVTM, CDR2 ANQGSEA. To note about this clone: Its target is not known.

Separate from the roughly 700-subject first cohort was the roughly 130-subject validation cohort, to which the donors belonged. The V call is TRBV29-1, the J call TRBJ2-1, with 9 bases fitting TRBD2. Sequencing used PBMCs. The sequence derives from a woman in her 30s in good health and CMV-seropositive. CDR3 nucleotides: TGCAGCGCCGAGGGTATGGCTAGCGGGAAGACCTACAATGAGCAGTTCTTC. Its translation is CSAEGMASGKTYNEQFF.